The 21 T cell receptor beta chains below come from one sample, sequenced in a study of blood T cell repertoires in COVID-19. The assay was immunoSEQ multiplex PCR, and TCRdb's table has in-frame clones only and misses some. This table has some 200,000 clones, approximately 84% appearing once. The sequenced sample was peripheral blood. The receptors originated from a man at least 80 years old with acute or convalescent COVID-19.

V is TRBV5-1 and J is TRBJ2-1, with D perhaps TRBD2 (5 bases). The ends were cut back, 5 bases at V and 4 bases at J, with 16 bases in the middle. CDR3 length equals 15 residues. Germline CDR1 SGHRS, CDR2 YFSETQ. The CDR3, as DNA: TGCGCCAGCAGTCTAGCAGATGGGTTTTACAATGAGCAGTTCTTC. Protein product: CASSLADGFYNEQFF.

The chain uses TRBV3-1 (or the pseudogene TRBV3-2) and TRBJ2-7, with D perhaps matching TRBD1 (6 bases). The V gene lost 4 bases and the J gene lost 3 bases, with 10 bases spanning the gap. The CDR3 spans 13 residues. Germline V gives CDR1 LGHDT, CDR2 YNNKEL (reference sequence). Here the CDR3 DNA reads TGTGCCAGCAGCCCGCAGGGGATCTACGAGCAGTACTTC. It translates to CASSPQGIYEQYF.

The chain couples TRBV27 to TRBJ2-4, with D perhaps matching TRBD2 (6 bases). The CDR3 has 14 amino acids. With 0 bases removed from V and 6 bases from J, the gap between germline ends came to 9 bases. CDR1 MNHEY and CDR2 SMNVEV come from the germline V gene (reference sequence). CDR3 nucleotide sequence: TGTGCCAGCAGTTTATCGGGGGGAGGAAACATTCAGTACTTC. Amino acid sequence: CASSLSGGGNIQYF.

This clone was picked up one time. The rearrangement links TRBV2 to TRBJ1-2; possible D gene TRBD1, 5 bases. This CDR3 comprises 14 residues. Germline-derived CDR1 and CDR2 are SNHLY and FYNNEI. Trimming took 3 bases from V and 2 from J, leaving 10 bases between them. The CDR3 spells CASSEVQENYGYTF. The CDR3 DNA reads TGTGCCAGCAGTGAGGTACAGGAAAACTATGGCTACACCTTC.

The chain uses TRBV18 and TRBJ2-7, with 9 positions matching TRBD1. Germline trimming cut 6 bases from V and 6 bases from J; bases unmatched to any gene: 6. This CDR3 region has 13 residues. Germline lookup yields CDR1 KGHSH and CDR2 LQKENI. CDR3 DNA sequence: TGTGCCAGCTCCCGGGACAGGGTCAGCGAGCAGTACGTC. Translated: CASSRDRVSEQYV.

The CDR3 protein is CASSVGSSGIGEQYF. DNA for the CDR3: TGTGCCAGCAGCGTAGGTTCTAGCGGGATAGGCGAGCAGTACTTC. The chain employs TRBV9 and TRBJ2-7; 9 bases are a match to TRBD2. This CDR3 is 15 amino acids long. With V trimmed by 0 bases and J by 6 bases, 7 bases remained unmatched. The germline gives CDR1 SGDLS, CDR2 YYNGEE.

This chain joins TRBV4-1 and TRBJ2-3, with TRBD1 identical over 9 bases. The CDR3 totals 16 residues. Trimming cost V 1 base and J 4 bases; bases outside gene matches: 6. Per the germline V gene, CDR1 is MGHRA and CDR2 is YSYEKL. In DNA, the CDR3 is TGCGCCAGCAGCCAAGGAAGGGACAGGGTATCAGATACGCAGTATTTT. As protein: CASSQGRDRVSDTQYF.

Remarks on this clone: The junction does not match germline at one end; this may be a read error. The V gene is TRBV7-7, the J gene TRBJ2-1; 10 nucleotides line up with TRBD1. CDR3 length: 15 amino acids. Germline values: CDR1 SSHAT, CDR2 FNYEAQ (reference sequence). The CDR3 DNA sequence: TGTGCTAGCAGCCCCGCCGGGACAGGGGCCAATGAGCAGTTCTTC. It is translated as CASSPAGTGANEQFF.

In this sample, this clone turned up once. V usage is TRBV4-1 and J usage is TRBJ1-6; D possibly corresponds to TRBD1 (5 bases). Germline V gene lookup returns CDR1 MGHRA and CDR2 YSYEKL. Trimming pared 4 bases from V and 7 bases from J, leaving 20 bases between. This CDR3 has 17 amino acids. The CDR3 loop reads CASSPPGGPWENSPLHF. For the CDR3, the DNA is TGCGCCAGCAGCCCACCCGGGGGACCTTGGGAAAATTCACCCCTCCACTTT.

The CDR3 DNA is TGTGCCGTTCGCACCAGGGGAAGTGGCACAGATACGCAGTATTTT. Translated, it gives CAVRTRGSGTDTQYF. The chain is built from TRBV6-5 and TRBJ2-3, with D possibly matching TRBD1 (6 bases). V lost 11 bases, J lost 1 base, and 19 bases lay in between. Germline CDR1 is MNHEY and CDR2 is SVGAGI. This CDR3 region has 15 residues.

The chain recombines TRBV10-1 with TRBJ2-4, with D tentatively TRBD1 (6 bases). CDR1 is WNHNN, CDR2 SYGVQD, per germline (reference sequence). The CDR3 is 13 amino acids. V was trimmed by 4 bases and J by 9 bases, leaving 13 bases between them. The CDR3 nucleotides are TGCGCCAGCAGTGGGCAGGGGAATGGCATTCAGTACTTC. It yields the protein CASSGQGNGIQYF.

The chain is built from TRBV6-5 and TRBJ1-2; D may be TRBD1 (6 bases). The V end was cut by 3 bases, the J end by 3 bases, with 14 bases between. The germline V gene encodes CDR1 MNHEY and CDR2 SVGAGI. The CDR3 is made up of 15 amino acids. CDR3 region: CASSYSRRGDYGYTF. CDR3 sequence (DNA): TGTGCCAGCAGTTATTCACGCAGGGGCGACTATGGCTACACCTTC.

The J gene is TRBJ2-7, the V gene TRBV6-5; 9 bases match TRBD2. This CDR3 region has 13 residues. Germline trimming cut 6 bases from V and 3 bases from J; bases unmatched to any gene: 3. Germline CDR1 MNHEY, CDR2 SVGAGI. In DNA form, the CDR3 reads TGTGCCAGCAGCGCTAGCGGGATCTACGAGCAGTACGTC. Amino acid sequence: CASSASGIYEQYV.

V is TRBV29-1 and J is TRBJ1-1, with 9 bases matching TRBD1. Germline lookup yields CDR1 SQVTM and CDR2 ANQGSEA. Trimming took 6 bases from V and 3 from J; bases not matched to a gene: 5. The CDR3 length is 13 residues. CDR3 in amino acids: CSVVDRGYTEAFF. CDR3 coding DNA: TGCAGCGTCGTGGACAGGGGATACACTGAAGCTTTCTTT.

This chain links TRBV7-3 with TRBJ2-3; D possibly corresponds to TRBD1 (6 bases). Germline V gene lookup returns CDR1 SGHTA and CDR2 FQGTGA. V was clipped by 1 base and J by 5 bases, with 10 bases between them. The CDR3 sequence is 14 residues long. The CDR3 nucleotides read TGTGCCAGCAGCTTAAATTCAGGGGAAGATACGCAGTATTTT. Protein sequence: CASSLNSGEDTQYF. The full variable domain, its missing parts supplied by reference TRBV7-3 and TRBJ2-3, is GAGVSQTPSNKVTEKGKYVELRCDPISGHTALYWYRQSLGQGPEFLIYFQGTGAADDSGLPNDRFFAVRPEGSVSTLKIQRTERGDSAVYLCASSLNSGEDTQYFGPGTRLTVL.

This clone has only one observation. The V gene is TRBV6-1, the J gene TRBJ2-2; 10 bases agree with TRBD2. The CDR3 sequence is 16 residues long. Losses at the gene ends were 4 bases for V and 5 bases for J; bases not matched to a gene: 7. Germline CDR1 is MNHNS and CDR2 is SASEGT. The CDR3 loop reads CASSAPGTSVTGELFF. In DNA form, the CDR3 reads TGTGCCAGCAGTGCCCCCGGGACTAGCGTTACCGGGGAGCTGTTTTTT.

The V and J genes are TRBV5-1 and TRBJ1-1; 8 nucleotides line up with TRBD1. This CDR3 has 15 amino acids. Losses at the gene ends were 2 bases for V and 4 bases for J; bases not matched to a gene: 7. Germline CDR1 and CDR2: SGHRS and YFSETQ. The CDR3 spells CASSLTGGAATEAFF. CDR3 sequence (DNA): TGCGCCAGCAGCTTAACAGGGGGAGCCGCCACTGAAGCTTTCTTT.

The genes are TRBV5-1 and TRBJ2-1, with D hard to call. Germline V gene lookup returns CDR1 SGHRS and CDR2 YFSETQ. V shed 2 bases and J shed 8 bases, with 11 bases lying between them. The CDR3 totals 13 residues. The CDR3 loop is CASSLGVDYEQFF. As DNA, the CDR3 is TGCGCCAGCAGCTTAGGAGTAGACTATGAGCAGTTCTTC.

The CDR3 spells CASSLDSETQYF. In nucleotides, the CDR3 is TGCGCCAGCAGCTTGGATAGTGAGACCCAGTACTTC. The chain uses TRBV5-1 and TRBJ2-5; no firm D call. CDR3 length: 12 residues. The V gene's germline CDR1 is SGHRS and CDR2 YFSETQ. Trimming stripped 0 bases from V and 5 bases from J, with 5 bases between.

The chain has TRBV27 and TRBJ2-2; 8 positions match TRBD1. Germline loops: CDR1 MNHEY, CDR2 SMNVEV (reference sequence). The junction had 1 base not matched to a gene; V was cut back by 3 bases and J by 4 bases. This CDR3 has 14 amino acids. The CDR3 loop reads CASSFRGLTGELFF. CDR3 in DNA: TGTGCCAGCAGTTTCAGGGGGCTCACCGGGGAGCTGTTTTTT.

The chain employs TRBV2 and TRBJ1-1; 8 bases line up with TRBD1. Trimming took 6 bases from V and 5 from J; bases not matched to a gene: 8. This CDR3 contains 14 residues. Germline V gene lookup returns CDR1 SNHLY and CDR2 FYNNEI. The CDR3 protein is CASSRQGRGTEAFF. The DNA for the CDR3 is TGTGCCAGCAGCCGACAGGGGCGGGGGACTGAAGCTTTCTTT.